The sequence of this TCR beta chain was determined in a study of blood T cell repertoires in COVID-19. Study information: Both acute and convalescent COVID-19 samples were obtained from the United States, Italy and Spain. PBMCs, B-cell-depleted T cells, or T cells were the source of the cDNA or gDNA that made up the material.

The CDR3 has 14 residues. Germline V gene lookup returns CDR1 DFQATT and CDR2 SNEGSKA (reference sequence). The V gene lost 3 bases and the J gene lost 5 bases, with 14 bases spanning the gap. Original data processing: Amplifying reference gene primers gave estimates of nucleated cell counts. Sequenced by immunoSEQ multiplex PCR; TCRdb stores in-frame clones only, minus some. V and J calls and clone size come straight from that table; D and trimming were deduced from the DNA. The sample lists 200,000 to 250,000 clones; more than 85% were seen once. Seattle's enrolled individuals joined amid active infection and were then monitored longitudinally.

The TCR comes from a woman aged 50 to 65 with COVID-19, enrolled during active disease. The material sequenced was peripheral blood. The rearrangement uses TRBV20-1 and TRBJ1-5; D is unresolved. CDR3 sequence: CSASPGRSDQPQHF. Here the CDR3 DNA reads TGCAGTGCTAGTCCGGGGAGGTCCGATCAGCCCCAGCATTTT.